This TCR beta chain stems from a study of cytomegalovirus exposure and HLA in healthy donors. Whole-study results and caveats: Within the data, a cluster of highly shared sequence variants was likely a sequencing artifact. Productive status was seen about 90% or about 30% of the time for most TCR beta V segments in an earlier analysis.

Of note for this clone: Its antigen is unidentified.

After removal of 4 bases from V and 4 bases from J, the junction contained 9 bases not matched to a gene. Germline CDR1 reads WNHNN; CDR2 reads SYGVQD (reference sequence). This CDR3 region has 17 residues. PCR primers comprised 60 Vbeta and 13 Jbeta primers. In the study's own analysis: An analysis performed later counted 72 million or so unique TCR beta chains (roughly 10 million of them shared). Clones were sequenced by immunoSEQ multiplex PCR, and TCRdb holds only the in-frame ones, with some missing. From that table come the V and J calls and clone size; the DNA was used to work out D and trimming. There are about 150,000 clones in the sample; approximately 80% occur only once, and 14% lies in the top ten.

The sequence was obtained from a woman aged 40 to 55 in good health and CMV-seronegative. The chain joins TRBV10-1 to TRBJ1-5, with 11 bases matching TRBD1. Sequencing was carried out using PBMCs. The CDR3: CASSASGQGVLNQPQHF. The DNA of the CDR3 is TGCGCCAGCAGTGCTTCGGGACAGGGGGTTTTGAATCAGCCCCAGCATTTT.